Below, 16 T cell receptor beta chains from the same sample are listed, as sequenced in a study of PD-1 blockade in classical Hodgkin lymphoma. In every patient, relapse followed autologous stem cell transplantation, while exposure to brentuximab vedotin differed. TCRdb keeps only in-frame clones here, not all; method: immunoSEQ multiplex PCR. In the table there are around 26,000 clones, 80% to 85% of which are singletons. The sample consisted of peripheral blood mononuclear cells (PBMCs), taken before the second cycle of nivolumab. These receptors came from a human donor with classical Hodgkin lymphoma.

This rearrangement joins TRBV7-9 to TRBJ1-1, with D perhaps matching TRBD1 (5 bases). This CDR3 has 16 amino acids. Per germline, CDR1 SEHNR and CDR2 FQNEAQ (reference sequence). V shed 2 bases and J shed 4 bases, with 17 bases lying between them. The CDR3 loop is CASSLSSREFGTEAFF. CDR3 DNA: TGTGCCAGCAGCTTATCGTCCAGGGAATTTGGCACTGAAGCTTTCTTT.

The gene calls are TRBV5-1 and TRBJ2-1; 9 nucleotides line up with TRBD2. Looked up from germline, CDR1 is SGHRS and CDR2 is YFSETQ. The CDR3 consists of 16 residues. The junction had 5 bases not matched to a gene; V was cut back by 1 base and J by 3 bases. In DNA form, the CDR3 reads TGCGCCAGCAGCTTGCTGGCGGGAGGGGGCTACAATGAGCAGTTCTTC. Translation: CASSLLAGGGYNEQFF.

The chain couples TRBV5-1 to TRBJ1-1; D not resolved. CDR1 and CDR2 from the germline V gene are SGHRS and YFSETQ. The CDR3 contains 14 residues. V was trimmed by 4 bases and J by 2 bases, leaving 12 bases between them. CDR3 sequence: CASSSRAVNTEAFF. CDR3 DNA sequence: TGCGCCAGCAGCAGCCGGGCAGTAAACACTGAAGCTTTCTTT. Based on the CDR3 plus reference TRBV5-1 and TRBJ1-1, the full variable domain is KAGVTQTPRYLIKTRGQQVTLSCSPISGHRSVSWYQQTPGQGLQFLFEYFSETQRNKGNFPGRFSGRQFSNSRSEMNVSTLELGDSALYLCASSSRAVNTEAFFGQGTRLTVV.

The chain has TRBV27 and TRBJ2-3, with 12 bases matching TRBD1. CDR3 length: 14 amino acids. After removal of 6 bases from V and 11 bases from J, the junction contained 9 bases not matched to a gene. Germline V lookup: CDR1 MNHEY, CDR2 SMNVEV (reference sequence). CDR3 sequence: CASRGGQGAVRQYF. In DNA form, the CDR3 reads TGTGCCAGCAGGGGGGGACAGGGGGCGGTAAGGCAGTATTTT.

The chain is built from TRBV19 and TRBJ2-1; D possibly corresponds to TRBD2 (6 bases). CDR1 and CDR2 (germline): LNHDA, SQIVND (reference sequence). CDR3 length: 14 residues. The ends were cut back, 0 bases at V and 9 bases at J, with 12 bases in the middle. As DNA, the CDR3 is TGTGCCAGTAGTATAGACGGGACTCCGCTTGAGCAGTTCTTC. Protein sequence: CASSIDGTPLEQFF. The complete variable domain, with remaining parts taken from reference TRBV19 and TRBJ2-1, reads DGGITQSPKYLFRKEGQNVTLSCEQNLNHDAMYWYRQDPGQGLRLIYYSQIVNDFQKGDIAEGYSVSREKKESFPLTVTSAQKNPTAFYLCASSIDGTPLEQFFGPGTRLTVL.

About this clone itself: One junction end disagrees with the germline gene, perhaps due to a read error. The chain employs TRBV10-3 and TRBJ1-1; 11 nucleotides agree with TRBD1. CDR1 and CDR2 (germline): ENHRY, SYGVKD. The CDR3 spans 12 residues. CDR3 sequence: CVIRDRGTEAFF. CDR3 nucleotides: TGTGTCATCAGGGACAGGGGGACTGAAGCTTTCTTT.

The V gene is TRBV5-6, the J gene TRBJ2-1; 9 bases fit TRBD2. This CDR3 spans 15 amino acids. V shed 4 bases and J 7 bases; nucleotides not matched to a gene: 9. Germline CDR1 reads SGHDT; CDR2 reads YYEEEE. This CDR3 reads CASSPAGGAGNEQFF. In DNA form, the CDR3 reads TGTGCCAGCAGCCCGGCGGGGGGGGCCGGGAATGAGCAGTTCTTC.

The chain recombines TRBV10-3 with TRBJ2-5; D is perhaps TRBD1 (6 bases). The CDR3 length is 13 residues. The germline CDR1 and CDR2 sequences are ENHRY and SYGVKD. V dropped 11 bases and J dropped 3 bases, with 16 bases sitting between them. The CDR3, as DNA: TGTGCCTCCCAAGGTGGGGGCGAAGAGACCCAGTACTTC. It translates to CASQGGGEETQYF.

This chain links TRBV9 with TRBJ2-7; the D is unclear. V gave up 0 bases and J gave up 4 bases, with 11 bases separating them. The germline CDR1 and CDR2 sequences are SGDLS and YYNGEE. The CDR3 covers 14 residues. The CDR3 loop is CASSVGSSRYEQYF. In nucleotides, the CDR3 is TGTGCCAGCAGCGTAGGGAGTTCAAGGTACGAGCAGTACTTC.

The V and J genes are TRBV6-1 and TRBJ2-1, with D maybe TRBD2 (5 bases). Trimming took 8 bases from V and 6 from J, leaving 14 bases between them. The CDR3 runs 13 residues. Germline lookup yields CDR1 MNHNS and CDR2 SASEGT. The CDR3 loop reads CASERGSANEQFF. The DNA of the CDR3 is TGTGCCAGCGAGAGAGGGTCCGCCAATGAGCAGTTCTTC.

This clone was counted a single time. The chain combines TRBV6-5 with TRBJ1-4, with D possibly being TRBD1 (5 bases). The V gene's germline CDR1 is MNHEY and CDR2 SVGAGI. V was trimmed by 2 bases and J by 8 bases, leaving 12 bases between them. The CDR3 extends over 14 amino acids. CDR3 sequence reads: CASSYGGVGEKLFF. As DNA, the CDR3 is TGTGCCAGCAGTTACGGGGGAGTAGGAGAAAAACTGTTTTTT.

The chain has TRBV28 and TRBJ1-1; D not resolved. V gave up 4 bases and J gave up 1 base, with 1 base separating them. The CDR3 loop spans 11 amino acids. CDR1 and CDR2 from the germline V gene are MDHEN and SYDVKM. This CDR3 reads CASSSNTEAFF. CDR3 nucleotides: TGTGCCAGCAGTTCGAACACTGAAGCTTTCTTT. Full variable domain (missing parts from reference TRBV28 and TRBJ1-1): DVKVTQSSRYLVKRTGEKVFLECVQDMDHENMFWYRQDPGLGLRLIYFSYDVKMKEKGDIPEGYSVSREKKERFSLILESASTNQTSMYLCASSSNTEAFFGQGTRLTVV.

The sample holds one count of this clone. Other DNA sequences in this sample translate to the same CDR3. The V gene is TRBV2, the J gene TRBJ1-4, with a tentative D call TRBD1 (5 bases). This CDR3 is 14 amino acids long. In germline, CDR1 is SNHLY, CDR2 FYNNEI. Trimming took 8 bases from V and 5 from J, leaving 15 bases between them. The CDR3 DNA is TGTGCCAGCTACAGGCGACTCGCCAATGAAAAACTGTTTTTT. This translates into CASYRRLANEKLFF.

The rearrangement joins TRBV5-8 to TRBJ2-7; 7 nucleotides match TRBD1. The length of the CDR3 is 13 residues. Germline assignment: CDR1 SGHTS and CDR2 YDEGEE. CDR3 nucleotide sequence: TGTGCGCCGAGGGGCAGGGGGTCGTACGAGCAGTACTTC. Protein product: CAPRGRGSYEQYF.

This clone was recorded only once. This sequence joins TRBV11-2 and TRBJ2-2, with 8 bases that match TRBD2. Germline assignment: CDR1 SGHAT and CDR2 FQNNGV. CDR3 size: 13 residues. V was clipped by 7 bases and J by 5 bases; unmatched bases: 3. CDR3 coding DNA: TGTGCCAGCACGCGCGGGAGGACCGGGGAGCTGTTTTTT. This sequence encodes CASTRGRTGELFF.

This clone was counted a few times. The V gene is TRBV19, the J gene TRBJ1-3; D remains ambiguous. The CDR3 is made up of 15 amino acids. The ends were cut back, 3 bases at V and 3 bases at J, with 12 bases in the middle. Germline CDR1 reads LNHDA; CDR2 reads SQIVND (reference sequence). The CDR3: CASSITAGNGNTIYF. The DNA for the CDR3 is TGTGCCAGTAGTATTACTGCGGGGAATGGAAACACCATATATTTT.